The clone carrying this TCR beta chain was counted only a few times. Its antigen is as yet unknown. These data come from a study of shared clonotypes between healthy human individuals. Study findings and constraints: Researchers found naive subsets generally carried larger estimated richness than memory subsets.

The CDR3 loop spans 11 amino acids. V lost 5 bases to trimming and J lost 6 bases, with 8 bases between them. Germline assignment: CDR1 SNHLY and CDR2 FYNNEI. CD4+ cells yielded CD45RA+ naive and CD45RA-negative memory subsets. Every subset's genomic DNA went evenly onto several immunoSEQ plates. The protocol was immunoSEQ multiplex PCR, while the TCRdb copy is restricted to in-frame clones and leaves out a portion. The sample lists about 230,000 clones; 50% to 75% were seen once. The sequenced sample was memory CD4+ T cells sorted from blood. Subset reported: CD45RA-negative fraction. The sequence was collected from a man aged 25-45 years in good health. This chain links TRBV2 with TRBJ2-7; unclear D gene. The CDR3 reads CASSLGIEQYF. The DNA for the CDR3 is TGTGCCAGCAGTTTGGGGATCGAGCAGTACTTC.